These 2 T cell receptor beta chains were all obtained from the same sample, sequenced in a study of post-analysis software for immune sequencing data. Study results and limitations: Four or five TRBV segments were more frequent in patients than controls; TRBV5-6, TRBV5-1 and TRBV20-1 belonged to this group.

These receptors' antigens are unknown. The TCR beta cDNA libraries carried unique molecular identifiers. TCRdb independently ran MiXCR on the PCR reads; one entry per CDR3 protein. The sample lists hundreds of thousands of distinct CDR3 sequences, just under 30% occurring once. Input material: blood. These receptors originate from a girl aged 5 to 17 with multiple sclerosis.

Only a few counts were recorded for this clonotype. The J gene is TRBJ2-5, the V gene TRBV24-1; no definite D call. The CDR3 length is 12 residues. Germline lookup yields CDR1 KGHDR and CDR2 SFDVKD. Trimming pared 9 bases from V and 1 base from J, leaving 8 bases between. CDR3 in DNA: TGTGCCACCCGCGTAGGCCAAGAGACCCAGTACTTC. Encoded protein: CATRVGQETQYF.

About this clonotype itself: The junction departs from germline at one end; a sequencing error may be responsible. V gene TRBV3-1 combines with J gene TRBJ2-3; D unresolved. This CDR3 contains 16 residues. Germline CDR1 reads LGHDT; CDR2 reads YNNKEL (reference sequence). Here the CDR3 DNA reads TGTGTCAGCAGCCAAGCGCCGGCCTCCCCCACAGATACGCAGTATTTT. Its translation is CVSSQAPASPTDTQYF.